This T cell receptor beta chain comes out of a study of cytomegalovirus exposure and HLA in healthy donors. The PCR was carried out with 60 Vbeta primers and 13 Jbeta primers. TCRdb's table, derived via immunoSEQ multiplex PCR, lists solely in-frame clones and lacks some. The sample carries about 140,000 clones, around 79% recorded once. This CDR3 spans 16 amino acids. Germline V gene sequence: CDR1 SGHNT, CDR2 YENEEA. V shed 1 base, J shed 4 bases, and the junction held 9 bases outside the gene matches. This clonotype was sampled from a female donor in good health and CMV-seronegative. Sequencing used PBMCs. The rearrangement joins TRBV11-3 to TRBJ1-1, with 7 bases matching TRBD1. The CDR3 DNA is TGTGCCAGCAGCTTAGGTGGAGGGGGCGATTTCACTGAAGCTTTCTTT. It is translated as CASSLGGGGDFTEAFF.